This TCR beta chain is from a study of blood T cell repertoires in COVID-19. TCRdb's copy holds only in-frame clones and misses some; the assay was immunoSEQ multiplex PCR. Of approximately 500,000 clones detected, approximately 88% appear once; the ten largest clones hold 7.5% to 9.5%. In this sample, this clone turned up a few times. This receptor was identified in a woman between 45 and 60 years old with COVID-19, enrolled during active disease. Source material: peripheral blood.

In nucleotides, the CDR3 is TGTGCCAGCAGCCGGGAGAGAGGCAATCAGCCCCAGCATTTT. This codes for CASSRERGNQPQHF. The chain combines TRBV6-4 with TRBJ1-5; D not certain. The germline CDR1 and CDR2 sequences are MRHNA and SNTAGT. Trimming stripped 6 bases from V and 2 bases from J, with 11 bases between. There are 14 residues in the CDR3.